These 26 T cell receptor beta chains share one sample of origin, sequenced in a study of cytomegalovirus exposure and HLA in healthy donors. Use of 60 Vbeta and 13 Jbeta primers characterized the PCR. Sequencing was performed with immunoSEQ multiplex PCR; in TCRdb, only in-frame clones are kept and a portion is missing. Of 150,000 to 200,000 clones in the sample, more than 65% are singletons; the top ten hold less than 3.5%. The sample was PBMCs. The receptors were gathered from a female donor in good health and CMV-seronegative.

The V gene is TRBV9, the J gene TRBJ1-1; D gene unclear. Germline V lookup: CDR1 SGDLS, CDR2 YYNGEE. The CDR3 sequence is 15 residues long. Deletions cut 0 bases from V and 0 bases from J, with 9 bases between. The CDR3 is CASSVVSSMNTEAFF. The CDR3 nucleotides are TGTGCCAGCAGCGTAGTTTCCTCTATGAACACTGAAGCTTTCTTT.

The V call is TRBV19, the J call TRBJ1-4; TRBD1 matches at 7 bases. The CDR3 length is 12 residues. V lost 5 bases, J lost 14 bases, and 8 bases stayed unmatched. Germline V gene sequence: CDR1 LNHDA, CDR2 SQIVND (reference sequence). The DNA for the CDR3 is TGTGCCAGTAGTCTAACAGGGGATCGGCTGTTTTTT. Its protein product is CASSLTGDRLFF.

The V and J genes are TRBV5-4 and TRBJ1-1; D not resolved. Germline V gene lookup returns CDR1 SGHNT and CDR2 YYREEE (reference sequence). V lost 4 bases, J lost 1 base, and 11 bases lay in between. This CDR3 has 14 amino acids. The DNA for the CDR3 is TGTGCCAGCAGCCCCCGGGTCTCGAACACTGAAGCTTTCTTT. As protein: CASSPRVSNTEAFF.

The J gene is TRBJ2-7, the V gene TRBV20-1, with D maybe TRBD1 (5 bases). Germline V lookup: CDR1 DFQATT, CDR2 SNEGSKA (reference sequence). V was trimmed by 7 bases and J by 2 bases, leaving 9 bases between them. The CDR3 covers 11 residues. In DNA form, the CDR3 reads TGCAGTGGTCTACAGGCCTACGAGCAGTACTTC. Its protein product is CSGLQAYEQYF.

This chain uses TRBV2 with TRBJ1-6; D uncertain. The CDR3 totals 14 residues. In germline, CDR1 is SNHLY, CDR2 FYNNEI. Trimming pared 8 bases from V and 5 bases from J, leaving 13 bases between. The CDR3 reads CASPLGGDNSPLHF. The CDR3 nucleotides read TGTGCCAGCCCTCTCGGCGGAGATAATTCACCCCTCCACTTT.

This clone was counted a few times. The chain uses TRBV6-6 and TRBJ2-5; no definite D call. Gene TRBJ2-7 matches the end of the DNA better, so the J call may be wrong. The CDR3 extends over 13 amino acids. Germline assignment: CDR1 MNHNY and CDR2 SVGAGI (reference sequence). The CDR3 DNA is TGTGCCAGCAGCCACGCTCCAATCTACGAGCAGTACTTC. This sequence encodes CASSHAPIYEQYF.

This clone was seen only a few times. This sequence joins TRBV1 and TRBJ2-4; the table's TRBD2 call for D was not verified on the DNA. TRBV1 is a documented pseudogene. This CDR3 has 17 residues. CDR3 protein: CTSSQVVGGAGFNIQYF. The CDR3 DNA follows: TGCACCAGCAGCCAAGTAGTCGGGGGGGCCGGTTTTAACATTCAGTACTTC.

The rearrangement joins TRBV7-9 to TRBJ2-3; the match to TRBD2 covers 9 bases. The germline V gene has CDR1 SEHNR and CDR2 FQNEAQ (reference sequence). With V trimmed by 4 bases and J by 3 bases, 14 bases remained unmatched. CDR3 size: 18 residues. The CDR3 region has the DNA TGTGCCAGCAGCTCTCGCGTGGGAGCGGGGGGCTTAACAGATACGCAGTATTTT. Translated: CASSSRVGAGGLTDTQYF. Filled out from reference TRBV7-9 and TRBJ2-3, the complete variable domain reads DTGVSQNPRHKITKRGQNVTFRCDPISEHNRLYWYRQTLGQGPEFLTYFQNEAQLEKSRLLSDRFSAERPKGSFSTLEIQRTEQGDSAMYLCASSSRVGAGGLTDTQYFGPGTRLTVL.

This clone was found a few times. V and J are TRBV7-3 and TRBJ1-1; no clear D. CDR3 length equals 15 residues. V was trimmed by 0 bases and J by 1 base, leaving 9 bases between them. Germline CDR1 and CDR2: SGHTA and FQGTGA. This chain's CDR3 is CASSLTPRRNTEAFF. CDR3 bases: TGTGCCAGCAGCTTAACCCCCAGAAGGAACACTGAAGCTTTCTTT.

The genes are TRBV9 and TRBJ1-1; a weak D match, TRBD1 (5 bases). Germline CDR1 is SGDLS and CDR2 is YYNGEE. Deletions cut 4 bases from V and 0 bases from J, with 7 bases between. The length of the CDR3 is 13 residues. CDR3 region: CASSPRVNTEAFF. The CDR3 DNA is TGTGCCAGCAGCCCCAGGGTGAACACTGAAGCTTTCTTT.

The genes are TRBV30 and TRBJ1-1, with D possibly being TRBD1 (5 bases). Germline CDR1 GTSNPN, CDR2 SVGIG (reference sequence). This CDR3 contains 13 residues. V gave up 0 bases and J gave up 5 bases, with 10 bases separating them. The chain's CDR3 is CAWSVRGGTEAFF. CDR3 in DNA: TGTGCCTGGAGTGTAAGGGGAGGTACTGAAGCTTTCTTT.

This clone was counted many times. V gene TRBV6-1 combines with J gene TRBJ1-1; a weak D match, TRBD1 (5 bases). CDR3 length: 15 amino acids. CDR1 and CDR2 from the germline V gene are MNHNS and SASEGT. The V gene lost 1 base and the J gene lost 0 bases, with 9 bases spanning the gap. CDR3 coding DNA: TGTGCCAGCAGTGAAGATGGACACGTGAACACTGAAGCTTTCTTT. Translated: CASSEDGHVNTEAFF.

The chain employs TRBV2 and TRBJ1-1; 9 positions match TRBD1. The trim removed 6 bases at V and 0 bases at J, leaving 5 bases unmatched. The CDR3 consists of 15 residues. Germline V gene lookup returns CDR1 SNHLY and CDR2 FYNNEI. CDR3 nucleotides: TGTGCCAGCAGGGACAGGGGATATTTGAACACTGAAGCTTTCTTT. It specifies CASRDRGYLNTEAFF.

Regarding this clone: Its ends do not fully match the called genes, so a read error is possible. The chain carries TRBV7-9 and TRBJ2-6, with D tentatively TRBD1 (7 bases). The germline V gene encodes CDR1 SEHNR and CDR2 FQNEAQ (reference sequence). The CDR3 spans 17 residues. As DNA, the CDR3 is TGTTCCAGCAGCTTCCAGGGGGGATTAGCTGGGGCCAACGTCCTGACTTTC. Its protein product is CSSSFQGGLAGANVLTF.

This clone was counted only a few times. The chain carries TRBV7-2 and TRBJ1-2, with 9 bases matching TRBD1. V was pared by 2 bases and J by 8 bases, with 9 bases of the junction left unmatched. CDR1 SGHTA and CDR2 FQGNSA come from the germline V gene. CDR3 length: 15 amino acids. The chain's CDR3 is CASSLRRWTGAGYTF. The CDR3 region has the DNA TGTGCCAGCAGCTTAAGGCGTTGGACAGGGGCAGGCTACACCTTC. Using reference TRBV7-2 and TRBJ1-2 for the parts outside the CDR3, the full variable domain is GAGVSQSPSNKVTEKGKDVELRCDPISGHTALYWYRQSLGQGLEFLIYFQGNSAPDKSGLPSDRFSAERTGGSVSTLTIQRTQQEDSAVYLCASSLRRWTGAGYTFGSGTRLTVV.

This chain connects TRBV6-5 to TRBJ2-2; the D is unclear. This CDR3 is 14 amino acids long. Trimming removed 1 base from V and 7 bases from J, with 10 bases in between. In germline, CDR1 is MNHEY, CDR2 SVGAGI. For the CDR3, the DNA is TGTGCCAGCAGTTACTTTGTTAACGGCGGGGAGCTGTTTTTT. It yields the protein CASSYFVNGGELFF.

There are many counts of this clone. The same CDR3 arises from other DNA sequences in this sample as well. The rearrangement uses TRBV7-9 and TRBJ1-4; TRBD1 matches 8 bases. Per germline, CDR1 SEHNR and CDR2 FQNEAQ (reference sequence). This CDR3 is built from 17 residues. The V gene end was trimmed by 1 base and the J gene end by 0 bases; junction bases not matched to a gene: 4. CDR3 nucleotides: TGTGCCAGCAGCTTAGGACAGGGGAGGGCAACTAATGAAAAACTGTTTTTT. Translated: CASSLGQGRATNEKLFF.

Regarding this clone: The germline gene is not matched at one end of the junction; a read error may be the cause. This chain connects TRBV7-9 to TRBJ2-2, with 9 nucleotides matching TRBD1. Germline assignment: CDR1 SEHNR and CDR2 FQNEAQ (reference sequence). CDR3 length equals 17 residues. The CDR3 bases are TGTTCCAGCAGTTCGGTCACAGGGGGCGCGAACACCGGGGAGCTGTTTTTT. This codes for CSSSSVTGGANTGELFF.

V gene TRBV18 combines with J gene TRBJ1-5; D is ambiguous. The CDR3 covers 15 residues. CDR1 and CDR2 (germline): KGHSH, LQKENI. Trimming stripped 2 bases from V and 5 bases from J, with 13 bases between. The CDR3 loop is CASSPRRTGHQPQHF. The CDR3 DNA reads as TGTGCCAGCTCACCAAGGAGGACCGGCCATCAGCCCCAGCATTTT.

V usage is TRBV9 and J usage is TRBJ2-1; perhaps TRBD1 as D (6 bases). Germline-derived CDR1 and CDR2 are SGDLS and YYNGEE. This CDR3 comprises 13 residues. Deletions cut 3 bases from V and 5 bases from J, with 9 bases between. For the CDR3, the DNA is TGTGCCAGCAGCGCCGGGACAAACAATGAGCAGTTCTTC. Residues: CASSAGTNNEQFF.

The chain recombines TRBV11-2 with TRBJ2-2, with TRBD2 matching 10 bases. In germline, CDR1 is SGHAT, CDR2 FQNNGV. V lost 4 bases, J lost 7 bases, and 6 bases stayed unmatched. The CDR3 spans 15 residues. The CDR3 DNA follows: TGTGCCAGCAGCTCCACAGCGGGAGGGTTCGGGGAGCTGTTTTTT. Translation: CASSSTAGGFGELFF.

This sequence joins TRBV19 and TRBJ2-7, with TRBD2 identical over 12 bases. The CDR3 consists of 15 residues. J lost 4 bases, V lost 4 bases, and 5 bases had no gene match. Looked up from germline, CDR1 is LNHDA and CDR2 is SQIVND (reference sequence). The CDR3 DNA reads as TGTGCCAGTAGTACGCGACTAGCGGGAGTTTACGAGCAGTACTTC. It translates to CASSTRLAGVYEQYF.

The V gene is TRBV11-3, the J gene TRBJ2-5, with D perhaps TRBD2 (6 bases). Trimming left V 6 bases short and J 4 bases short, with 15 bases between. CDR1 SGHNT and CDR2 YENEEA come from the germline V gene. The length of the CDR3 is 14 residues. Written as DNA, the CDR3 is TGTGCCAGCAGGGGGGGATGGGGGAGAGAGACCCAGTACTTC. Residues: CASRGGWGRETQYF.

CDR3 sequence: CASSKLQTYNEQFF. The CDR3 region has the DNA TGTGCCAGCTCAAAACTCCAAACCTACAATGAGCAGTTCTTC. The chain uses TRBV18 and TRBJ2-1; unclear D gene. Trimming cost V 5 bases and J 2 bases, with 10 bases left between them. This CDR3 has 14 residues. In germline, CDR1 is KGHSH, CDR2 LQKENI.

This chain links TRBV15 with TRBJ1-4; 8 bases are shared with TRBD1. Looked up from germline, CDR1 is LNHNV and CDR2 is YYDKDF (reference sequence). The ends lost 5 bases at V and 7 bases at J; junction bases unmatched: 6. This CDR3 region has 14 residues. The CDR3 DNA follows: TGTGCCACCAGCGAACGCAGGGGGCCTGAAAAACTGTTTTTT. As protein: CATSERRGPEKLFF.

The genes are TRBV6-1 and TRBJ2-7; a possible D gene is TRBD1 (6 bases). The germline CDR1 and CDR2 sequences are MNHNS and SASEGT. Trimming removed 5 bases at V and 7 bases at J, with 9 bases between. This CDR3 comprises 11 residues. In DNA form, the CDR3 reads TGTGCCAGCAGTAACAGGGTTGAGCAGTACTTC. As protein: CASSNRVEQYF.